This entry lists 29 T cell receptor beta chains sequenced from one sample in a study of identical twins. TCRdb redid the calling of the 5' RACE reads with MiXCR, one entry per CDR3 protein. Altogether some 500,000 distinct CDR3 sequences are present, 9.6% being singletons, with the ten largest covering 2.5% to 3.5%. This sample also appeared in a second study, on yellow fever vaccine responses in identical twins.

Sequenced input: PBMCs. All receptors derive from a young woman in good health.

V gene TRBV15 combines with J gene TRBJ2-2; 11 bases map to TRBD2. With V trimmed by 8 bases and J by 2 bases, 4 bases remained unmatched. Germline V gives CDR1 LNHNV, CDR2 YYDKDF (reference sequence). CDR3 size: 15 residues. The CDR3 DNA sequence: TGTGCCACCCAAGGGACTAGCGGAAACACCGGGGAGCTGTTTTTT. Protein: CATQGTSGNTGELFF. The full variable domain, its missing parts supplied by reference TRBV15 and TRBJ2-2, is DAMVIQNPRYQVTQFGKPVTLSCSQTLNHNVMYWYQQKSSQAPKLLFHYYDKDFNNEADTPDNFQSRRPNTSFCFLDIRSPGLGDTAMYLCATQGTSGNTGELFFGEGSRLTVL.

The chain uses TRBV6-5 and TRBJ2-1; D is unresolved. Per germline, CDR1 MNHEY and CDR2 SVGAGI. This CDR3 contains 13 residues. Trimming took off 4 bases at V and 14 bases at J, with 18 bases between the two ends. In DNA form, the CDR3 reads TGTGCCAGCAGTTCCAGAACTCATTCGTGGGAGTTCTTC. Translated: CASSSRTHSWEFF.

This chain joins TRBV4-3 and TRBJ2-2; 12 bases fit TRBD1. Trimming cost V 4 bases and J 7 bases; bases outside gene matches: 4. CDR3 length equals 15 residues. Germline V CDR1 and CDR2: LGHNA, YSLEER. DNA for the CDR3: TGCGCCAGCAGCCCCGGGACAGGGGGCCTCGGGGAGCTGTTTTTT. The encoded protein is CASSPGTGGLGELFF.

The chain carries TRBV7-2 and TRBJ2-3, with 10 bases identical to TRBD2. The CDR3 totals 17 residues. Trimming removed 2 bases from V and 5 bases from J; junction bases left unmatched: 10. Germline lookup yields CDR1 SGHTA and CDR2 FQGNSA. DNA for the CDR3: TGTGCCAGCAGCTTACCCCAGCGGGGGGGCATTCAAGATACGCAGTATTTT. Translating gives CASSLPQRGGIQDTQYF. Based on the CDR3 plus reference TRBV7-2 and TRBJ2-3, the full variable domain is GAGVSQSPSNKVTEKGKDVELRCDPISGHTALYWYRQSLGQGLEFLIYFQGNSAPDKSGLPSDRFSAERTGGSVSTLTIQRTQQEDSAVYLCASSLPQRGGIQDTQYFGPGTRLTVL.

This clonotype was recorded a few times. The chain has TRBV6-2 or TRBV6-3 and TRBJ2-3; 15 bases map to TRBD2. V shed 0 bases and J 4 bases; nucleotides not matched to a gene: 8. This CDR3 has 19 amino acids. Germline V gene sequence: CDR1 MNHEY, CDR2 SVGEGT. In DNA form, the CDR3 reads TGTGCCAGCAGTTACTCCGGGACTAGCGGGAGGCGTGGCGCAGATACGCAGTATTTT. Protein sequence: CASSYSGTSGRRGADTQYF.

This clonotype has only a few counts. The chain carries TRBV6-6 and TRBJ1-1; D is unclear. Germline CDR1 is MNHNY and CDR2 is SVGAGI (reference sequence). This CDR3 contains 12 residues. Deletions cut 4 bases from V and 6 bases from J, with 9 bases between. CDR3 loop: CASSFDGAEAFF. CDR3 sequence (DNA): TGTGCCAGCAGTTTCGACGGGGCTGAAGCTTTCTTT.

This chain joins TRBV12-3 or TRBV12-4 and TRBJ2-5; possibly TRBD1 for D (5 bases). This CDR3 spans 11 amino acids. Trimming removed 8 bases from V and 2 bases from J, with 6 bases in between. The CDR3 DNA reads as TGTGCCAGCGGACAACAAGAGACCCAGTACTTC. Its translation: CASGQQETQYF.

There are a few counts of this clonotype. V is TRBV24-1 and J is TRBJ2-1; 7 bases map to TRBD2. The germline gives CDR1 KGHDR, CDR2 SFDVKD. V gave up 2 bases and J gave up 0 bases; unmatched junction bases: 3. CDR3 length: 16 amino acids. The CDR3 protein is CATSDSGGSSYNEQFF. CDR3 DNA sequence: TGTGCCACCAGTGATTCGGGGGGAAGCTCCTACAATGAGCAGTTCTTC.

There are many counts of this clonotype. This chain connects TRBV6-2 or TRBV6-3 to TRBJ1-5; 8 bases fit TRBD1. V was clipped by 7 bases and J by 0 bases; unmatched bases: 8. Germline V lookup: CDR1 MNHEY, CDR2 SVGEGT. This CDR3 is 16 amino acids long. Here the CDR3 DNA reads TGTGCCAGCATCAAGGCGGGACAGGCTAGCAATCAGCCCCAGCATTTT. Amino acids: CASIKAGQASNQPQHF.

The chain employs TRBV10-3 and TRBJ2-1; D is perhaps TRBD1 (5 bases). The V and J ends lost 10 bases and 3 bases respectively, with 10 bases between them. This CDR3 is 12 amino acids long. CDR1 ENHRY and CDR2 SYGVKD come from the germline V gene. The CDR3 bases are TGTGCCACACAAGGGGACTACAATGAGCAGTTCTTC. Translated, it gives CATQGDYNEQFF.

This chain joins TRBV23-1 and TRBJ2-6; D may match TRBD1 or TRBD2 (5 bases each). TRBV23-1 has ORF status, its function being uncertain. The germline V and J ends were trimmed by 0 bases and 2 bases, with 20 bases remaining between them. The CDR3 covers 20 residues. The CDR3 DNA follows: TGCGCCAGCAGTCAATCTATCCGGGGCGACGAAATCCCTGGGGCCAACGTCCTGACTTTC. It encodes CASSQSIRGDEIPGANVLTF.

This chain links TRBV5-1 with TRBJ2-1; D may be TRBD2 (6 bases). V gave up 2 bases and J gave up 6 bases, with 12 bases separating them. Germline-derived CDR1 and CDR2 are SGHRS and YFSETQ. The CDR3 has 14 amino acids. The CDR3 DNA sequence: TGCGCCAGCAGCTTAGTAACTAGCATCAATGAGCAGTTCTTC. Translated, it gives CASSLVTSINEQFF.

CDR3 in amino acids: CASSLYATDSGANVLTF. The CDR3 DNA reads as TGTGCCAGCAGTTTATACGCTACCGACTCTGGGGCCAACGTCCTGACTTTC. The chain couples TRBV12-3 or TRBV12-4 to TRBJ2-6; D gene ambiguous. The CDR3 is made up of 17 amino acids. The V end was cut by 2 bases, the J end by 0 bases, with 11 bases between.

This clonotype was seen many times. This chain joins TRBV12-3 or TRBV12-4 and TRBJ2-5; no firm D call. The CDR3 contains 17 residues. V lost 5 bases, J lost 0 bases, and 19 bases lay in between. The CDR3: CASSPTKLLTNQETQYF. For the CDR3, the DNA is TGTGCCAGCAGTCCTACTAAACTCCTAACCAACCAAGAGACCCAGTACTTC.

This clonotype has just a few counts. The J gene is TRBJ1-1, the V gene TRBV20-1, with D hard to call. This CDR3 comprises 15 residues. The V gene's germline CDR1 is DFQATT and CDR2 SNEGSKA (reference sequence). Trimming cost V 1 base and J 0 bases, with 12 bases left between them. CDR3 nucleotide sequence: TGCAGTGCTAGAGTTTTTAGGGAGGTGAACACTGAAGCTTTCTTT. Protein: CSARVFREVNTEAFF.

The chain has TRBV29-1 and TRBJ2-6, with a weak D call TRBD1 (5 bases). The germline gives CDR1 SQVTM, CDR2 ANQGSEA. V gave up 5 bases and J gave up 0 bases, with 14 bases separating them. This CDR3 is built from 16 residues. CDR3 nucleotide sequence: TGCAGCGTTCTGGACACCCCACTCTCTGGGGCCAACGTCCTGACTTTC. It yields the protein CSVLDTPLSGANVLTF.

This clonotype was seen a handful of times. This sequence joins TRBV5-1 and TRBJ2-4; D possibly matches TRBD1 or TRBD2 (5 bases each). The length of the CDR3 is 13 residues. V shed 0 bases and J shed 8 bases, with 9 bases lying between them. Germline CDR1 is SGHRS and CDR2 is YFSETQ. The CDR3 DNA follows: TGCGCCAGCAGCTTGGGACAGAGGGACATTCAGTACTTC. Its translation: CASSLGQRDIQYF.

This clonotype was recorded many times. The chain uses TRBV7-9 and TRBJ2-7, with D unclear. The CDR3 consists of 13 residues. V lost 5 bases, J lost 3 bases, and 11 bases lay in between. Germline V gives CDR1 SEHNR, CDR2 FQNEAQ (reference sequence). The CDR3 sequence: CASSPLGDYEQYF. In DNA, the CDR3 is TGTGCCAGCAGCCCTTTAGGTGACTACGAGCAGTACTTC. Drawing the rest from reference TRBV7-9 and TRBJ2-7, the complete variable domain is DTGVSQNPRHKITKRGQNVTFRCDPISEHNRLYWYRQTLGQGPEFLTYFQNEAQLEKSRLLSDRFSAERPKGSFSTLEIQRTEQGDSAMYLCASSPLGDYEQYFGPGTRLTVT.

This clonotype was picked up many times. The J gene is TRBJ2-2, the V gene TRBV30; D is unresolved. This CDR3 has 12 residues. Trimming left V 4 bases short and J 9 bases short, with 12 bases between. Germline CDR1 and CDR2: GTSNPN and SVGIG (reference sequence). The CDR3 spells CAWNVASRELFF. The CDR3 DNA follows: TGTGCCTGGAACGTAGCCTCCCGGGAGCTGTTTTTT.

This clonotype was counted ten times or more. J is TRBJ2-4 and V is TRBV5-1; no firm D call. Per the germline V gene, CDR1 is SGHRS and CDR2 is YFSETQ. CDR3 size: 16 residues. The V end lost 2 bases, the J end lost 0 bases, and 12 bases lay between the germline ends. The CDR3 loop is CASSLKETEAKNIQYF. The CDR3 DNA reads as TGCGCCAGCAGCTTAAAAGAAACAGAAGCCAAAAACATTCAGTACTTC.

In its sample, this clonotype was seen many times. The rearrangement uses TRBV12-3 or TRBV12-4 and TRBJ2-5, with D tentatively TRBD1 (5 bases). Trimming removed 5 bases from V and 4 bases from J, with 14 bases in between. The CDR3 is 14 residues long. Here the CDR3 DNA reads TGTGCCAGCAGTGCCAGACAGCCCGGAGAGACCCAGTACTTC. It specifies CASSARQPGETQYF.

This clonotype was seen a handful of times. The V and J genes are TRBV28 and TRBJ2-7, with D perhaps TRBD1 (6 bases). Germline CDR1 reads MDHEN; CDR2 reads SYDVKM. V lost 5 bases and J lost 6, with 20 bases in between. This CDR3 region has 15 residues. CDR3 protein: CASSPLLIPTGEQYF. The CDR3 nucleotides read TGTGCCAGCAGTCCCCTCCTTATCCCGACAGGCGAGCAGTACTTC.

This clonotype was seen a few times. The rearrangement links TRBV20-1 to TRBJ1-1; TRBD1 might be the D (5 bases). Germline V CDR1 and CDR2: DFQATT, SNEGSKA (reference sequence). V was shortened by 0 bases and J by 7 bases, with 18 bases between the two germline ends. There are 15 residues in the CDR3. CDR3 DNA sequence: TGCAGTGCTAGAGATCGACCCACGGGGCAGGTTGAAGCTTTCTTT. Encoded protein: CSARDRPTGQVEAFF.

This clonotype was detected ten times or more. The chain carries TRBV15 and TRBJ2-2, with TRBD1 identical over 7 bases. The CDR3 is made up of 14 amino acids. V dropped 4 bases and J dropped 3; count of bases not matched to a gene: 2. Germline V gives CDR1 LNHNV, CDR2 YYDKDF (reference sequence). The CDR3 DNA follows: TGTGCCACCAGCACTGGACAGGACACCGGGGAGCTGTTTTTT. Translating gives CATSTGQDTGELFF.

In its sample, this clonotype was seen a few times. V and J are TRBV29-1 and TRBJ2-7; either TRBD1 or TRBD2 may supply D (5 bases each). The CDR3 runs to 12 residues. V lost 8 bases and J 2 bases, leaving 13 bases between the germline ends. CDR1 and CDR2 (germline): SQVTM, ANQGSEA. Here the CDR3 DNA reads TGCAGCACTCGGGACGGAACCTACGAGCAGTACTTC. Its protein product is CSTRDGTYEQYF.

V is TRBV20-1 and J is TRBJ2-7, with D unresolved. The V gene's germline CDR1 is DFQATT and CDR2 SNEGSKA (reference sequence). The CDR3 is made up of 13 amino acids. Trimming shortened V by 2 bases and J by 1 base, and 9 bases separated the two germline ends. The CDR3 here is CSARIGGSYEQYF. CDR3 in DNA: TGCAGTGCTAGAATAGGTGGGTCCTACGAGCAGTACTTC.

The genes are TRBV20-1 and TRBJ2-3; TRBD2 agrees at 11 bases. The CDR3 has 16 residues. Looked up from germline, CDR1 is DFQATT and CDR2 is SNEGSKA (reference sequence). V shed 3 bases, J shed 5 bases, and the junction held 10 bases outside the gene matches. The CDR3 loop is CSASRSGGAGGDTQYF. DNA of the CDR3: TGCAGTGCTAGTCGTAGCGGGGGGGCCGGTGGAGATACGCAGTATTTT.

The rearrangement uses TRBV28 and TRBJ1-1, with D perhaps matching TRBD1 (5 bases). Trimming shortened V by 1 base and J by 6 bases, and 12 bases separated the two germline ends. The CDR3 contains 14 residues. CDR1 and CDR2 (germline): MDHEN, SYDVKM. As DNA, the CDR3 is TGTGCCAGCAGTTTATCTATGAGGGGCTCTGAAGCTTTCTTT. Protein: CASSLSMRGSEAFF.

This chain connects TRBV2 to TRBJ2-2, with 11 bases identical to TRBD2. The CDR3 contains 14 residues. V trimming: 8 bases; J trimming: 1 base; junction bases outside the gene matches: 0. Germline lookup yields CDR1 SNHLY and CDR2 FYNNEI. DNA of the CDR3: TGTGCCAGCGGGACTAGCGGGAACACCGGGGAGCTGTTTTTT. This sequence encodes CASGTSGNTGELFF.